The 28 T cell receptor beta chains reported below all come from one sample, sequenced in a study of Tregs in tolerant kidney transplant recipients. Recipient PBMCs carried a CFSE label and met irradiated graft donor PBMCs for five to seven days before FACS sorting. The repertoire was sequenced with immunoSEQ multiplex PCR; TCRdb's copy has only in-frame clones and lacks some. The table lists approximately 9,100 clones, approximately 35% of them singletons. For these receptors, no antigen is known. The sample consisted of CD8+ T cells from blood cultured with allogeneic cells, taken before the transplant. The receptors originated from a human patient who received a combined kidney and bone marrow transplant.

This clone is a singleton in its sample. The chain uses TRBV5-5 and TRBJ2-1, with TRBD2 as a possible D gene (7 bases). The CDR3 loop spans 15 amino acids. Germline V CDR1 and CDR2: SGHKS, YYEKEE (reference sequence). V lost 6 bases and J lost 8, with 21 bases in between. The CDR3 sequence is CASTRGGGTVDEQFF. In DNA form, the CDR3 reads TGTGCCAGCACCCGAGGCGGGGGCACAGTAGATGAGCAGTTCTTC.

V is TRBV4-1 and J is TRBJ2-1, with a weak D call TRBD1 (6 bases). Germline loops: CDR1 MGHRA, CDR2 YSYEKL. V lost 7 bases, J lost 4 bases, and 20 bases lay in between. The CDR3 has 16 residues. CDR3 region: CASTITGTSFYNEQFF. The CDR3, as DNA: TGCGCCAGCACCATTACCGGGACAAGCTTTTACAATGAGCAGTTCTTC.

The chain combines TRBV11-3 with TRBJ1-1; 9 nucleotides line up with TRBD1. Germline trimming cut 5 bases from V and 5 bases from J; bases unmatched to any gene: 6. Per germline, CDR1 SGHNT and CDR2 YENEEA. CDR3 length: 14 amino acids. The CDR3 protein is CASSPGQGRTEAFF. The CDR3, as DNA: TGTGCCAGCAGCCCGGGACAGGGAAGGACTGAAGCTTTCTTT.

Judged by abundance, this clone is medium-sized. The chain links TRBV7-3 to TRBJ2-3, with 12 positions matching TRBD2. Trimming took 8 bases from V and 6 from J; bases not matched to a gene: 6. CDR3 size: 14 residues. The germline gives CDR1 SGHTA, CDR2 FQGTGA. DNA of the CDR3: TGTGCCAGCGGCCGACTAGCGGGGGCGGATACGCAGTATTTT. Protein sequence: CASGRLAGADTQYF. The variable domain in full, with the rest retrieved from reference TRBV7-3 and TRBJ2-3, is GAGVSQTPSNKVTEKGKYVELRCDPISGHTALYWYRQSLGQGPEFLIYFQGTGAADDSGLPNDRFFAVRPEGSVSTLKIQRTERGDSAVYLCASGRLAGADTQYFGPGTRLTVL.

In its sample, this clone was seen a few times. V is TRBV27 and J is TRBJ2-1, with TRBD2 matching over 13 bases. Germline V lookup: CDR1 MNHEY, CDR2 SMNVEV (reference sequence). The junction had 8 bases not matched to a gene; V was cut back by 3 bases and J by 9 bases. This CDR3 region has 16 residues. The CDR3, as DNA: TGTGCCAGCAGTTTTATACTAGCGGGGGGGCCGCGTGAGCAGTTCTTC. Translated, it gives CASSFILAGGPREQFF.

This clone is categorized as medium-sized (0.01 to 0.1%). The chain carries TRBV7-6 and TRBJ2-7; possible D gene TRBD2, 5 bases. The CDR3 covers 13 residues. The germline gives CDR1 SGHVS, CDR2 FNYEAQ. The germline V and J ends were trimmed by 5 bases and 2 bases, with 10 bases remaining between them. CDR3 region: CASSRGETYEQYF. In DNA, the CDR3 is TGTGCCAGCAGCCGTGGGGAGACCTACGAGCAGTACTTC.

This clone is termed medium-sized (0.01 to 0.1%). The chain joins TRBV7-6 to TRBJ1-4; TRBD1 is a possible D gene (6 bases). This CDR3 contains 17 residues. Trimming cost V 1 base and J 6 bases, with 18 bases left between them. Germline V CDR1 and CDR2: SGHVS, FNYEAQ. This CDR3 reads CASSLGAGVALDEKLFF. CDR3 DNA sequence: TGTGCCAGCAGCTTAGGTGCAGGGGTTGCTCTGGATGAAAAACTGTTTTTT.

This clone occurred a few times. An end of the junction differs from the germline gene, which may be a read error. Additional DNA sequences in this sample encode the identical CDR3. V gene TRBV11-2 combines with J gene TRBJ2-5, with 13 bases that match TRBD2. This CDR3 region has 16 residues. Per the germline V gene, CDR1 is SGHAT and CDR2 is FQNNGV. The CDR3 spells CASSHGTSGILETQYF. CDR3 DNA sequence: TGCGCCAGCAGCCACGGGACTAGCGGGATTCTGGAGACCCAGTACTTC. Full variable domain (rest looked up from reference TRBV11-2 and TRBJ2-5): EAGVAQSPRYKIIEKRQSVAFWCNPISGHATLYWYQQILGQGPKLLIQFQNNGVVDDSQLPKDRFSAERLKGVDSTLKIQPAKLEDSAVYLCASSHGTSGILETQYFGPGTRLLVL.

This clone was observed a handful of times. One junction end disagrees with the germline gene, perhaps due to a read error. The CDR3 region is CASSQVSEADTQYF. For the CDR3, the DNA is TGTGCCAGCAGCCAAGTGTCGGAGGCAGATACGCAGTATTTT. The V call is TRBV4-1, the J call TRBJ2-3, with D perhaps TRBD2 (5 bases). This CDR3 is 14 amino acids long. Germline V gives CDR1 MGHRA, CDR2 YSYEKL.

Regarding this clone: A read error may be the cause here, since a much bigger clone is one base away. Other DNA sequences in this sample translate to the same CDR3. CDR3 sequence (DNA): TGTGCCAGCAGTATAAGTGTGAGCTCCTACGAGCAGTACTTC. Amino acid sequence: CASSISVSSYEQYF. The chain links TRBV19 to TRBJ2-7; the D is unclear. The CDR3 totals 14 residues. CDR1 and CDR2 from the germline V gene are LNHDA and SQIVND (reference sequence).

This clone is medium-sized in the sample. J is TRBJ1-4 and V is TRBV7-9, with 9 bases identical to TRBD1. The junction had 12 bases not matched to a gene; V was cut back by 5 bases and J by 5 bases. Germline values: CDR1 SEHNR, CDR2 FQNEAQ (reference sequence). The CDR3 sequence is 17 residues long. The CDR3 sequence is CASSTPTTGGINEKLFF. CDR3 nucleotides: TGTGCCAGCAGCACACCTACTACAGGGGGCATAAATGAAAAACTGTTTTTT.

The rearrangement uses TRBV6-1 and TRBJ2-7, with D possibly matching TRBD2 (5 bases). The V gene's germline CDR1 is MNHNS and CDR2 SASEGT. There are 14 residues in the CDR3. CDR3 in DNA: TGTGTCTTTTACAAGAGGGAGACGGCATACGAGCAGTACTTC. Encoded protein: CVFYKRETAYEQYF.

This clone was seen a few times. The V call is TRBV15, the J call TRBJ2-7; D remains ambiguous. Germline CDR1 is LNHNV and CDR2 is YYDKDF (reference sequence). Trimming removed 0 bases at V and 4 bases at J, with 13 bases between. The CDR3 is 15 residues long. The CDR3 sequence is CATSRDSLAVYEQYF. For the CDR3, the DNA is TGTGCCACCAGCAGAGATTCGCTGGCCGTTTACGAGCAGTACTTC.

This clone is medium-sized (0.01 to 0.1%) within its sample. The chain recombines TRBV7-6 with TRBJ2-1, with D possibly TRBD2 on 5 matching bases. The V and J ends lost 3 bases and 0 bases respectively, with 12 bases between them. The CDR3 is made up of 16 amino acids. From germline, CDR1 is SGHVS and CDR2 FNYEAQ. The CDR3 loop reads CASSLERSSSYNEQFF. The CDR3 region has the DNA TGTGCCAGCAGCTTGGAGCGGTCGAGCTCCTACAATGAGCAGTTCTTC.

The CDR3 bases are TGCGCCAGCAGCCAAGCGCCTATCCTAGAGACCCACACAGATACGCAGTATTTT. It translates to CASSQAPILETHTDTQYF. V gene TRBV4-1 combines with J gene TRBJ2-3; D not certain. CDR3 length: 18 residues. CDR1 and CDR2 (germline): MGHRA, YSYEKL. V lost 1 base and J lost 2, with 19 bases in between.

This clone is categorized as medium-sized. The chain couples TRBV27 to TRBJ2-1; the D gene is possibly TRBD2 (6 bases). The germline V gene has CDR1 MNHEY and CDR2 SMNVEV (reference sequence). Trimming cost V 2 bases and J 4 bases, with 9 bases left between them. This CDR3 contains 14 residues. The CDR3 loop reads CASSLGGNYNEQFF. The CDR3 bases are TGTGCCAGCAGTTTAGGAGGGAATTACAATGAGCAGTTCTTC.

Details on this clone: One end of the junction varies from germline; a read error may be responsible. The J gene is TRBJ1-6, the V gene TRBV4-1; 8 nucleotides align to TRBD1. The germline CDR1 and CDR2 sequences are MGHRA and YSYEKL. The CDR3 runs to 15 residues. The CDR3 here is CASSWDRPSNSPLHF. The DNA for the CDR3 is TGCGCCAGCAGCTGGGACAGGCCTAGTAATTCCCCCCTCCACTTT.

This clone was picked up a small number of times. This chain joins TRBV27 and TRBJ2-7, with a possible D match to TRBD2 (6 bases). Germline V gene lookup returns CDR1 MNHEY and CDR2 SMNVEV (reference sequence). V was shortened by 0 bases and J by 3 bases, with 15 bases between the two germline ends. The CDR3 spans 16 residues. CDR3 nucleotides: TGTGCCAGCAGTTTATCGCGGGACCTCAGATACTACGAGCAGTACTTC. Residues: CASSLSRDLRYYEQYF.

Regarding this clone: One end of the junction varies from germline; a read error may be responsible. Other nucleotide sequences from this sample produce the same CDR3. This rearrangement joins TRBV30 to TRBJ1-6; D gene ambiguous. Germline CDR1 and CDR2: GTSNPN and SVGIG (reference sequence). The CDR3 contains 14 residues. The CDR3 is CAWNAGLINSPLHF. CDR3 coding DNA: TGTGCCTGGAATGCCGGACTGATTAATTCCCCCCTCCACTTT.

The chain employs TRBV4-2 and TRBJ1-1; D gene unclear. V was trimmed by 5 bases and J by 4 bases, leaving 11 bases between them. Germline CDR1 LGHNA, CDR2 YNFKEQ. This CDR3 is built from 13 residues. CDR3 loop: CASSFGTSTEAFF. The CDR3 bases are TGTGCCAGCAGCTTCGGTACGTCCACTGAAGCTTTCTTT.

This clone was observed a handful of times. This chain uses TRBV10-3 with TRBJ2-4; D may be TRBD1 (6 bases). V was pared by 1 base and J by 6 bases, with 13 bases between. This CDR3 comprises 15 residues. The germline V gene encodes CDR1 ENHRY and CDR2 SYGVKD. In DNA form, the CDR3 reads TGTGCCATCAGTGAGTTACAGGGTGTAGCAAACATTCAGTACTTC. It is translated as CAISELQGVANIQYF.

This clone is a singleton in its sample. This chain links TRBV2 with TRBJ1-1, with TRBD1 as a possible D gene (6 bases). Deletions cut 4 bases from V and 2 bases from J, with 20 bases between. This CDR3 is built from 17 residues. Per germline, CDR1 SNHLY and CDR2 FYNNEI. The DNA for the CDR3 is TGTGCCAGCAGTGGTAGGGGGACCGAGCCTTTAAACACTGAAGCTTTCTTT. This gives the protein CASSGRGTEPLNTEAFF. Full variable domain (missing parts from reference TRBV2 and TRBJ1-1): EPEVTQTPSHQVTQMGQEVILRCVPISNHLYFYWYRQILGQKVEFLVSFYNNEISEKSEIFDDQFSVERPDGSNFTLKIRSTKLEDSAMYFCASSGRGTEPLNTEAFFGQGTRLTVV.

This clone was seen more than once but under ten times. This chain connects TRBV27 to TRBJ2-1; 8 bases match TRBD1. The V segment lost 2 bases and the J segment 6 bases; nucleotides outside the gene matches: 12. The CDR3 totals 17 residues. Germline assignment: CDR1 MNHEY and CDR2 SMNVEV (reference sequence). The CDR3 region has the DNA TGTGCCAGCAGTTTACTGGGTCCCCAGGGGGCGACCAATGAGCAGTTCTTC. This sequence encodes CASSLLGPQGATNEQFF.

The V call is TRBV15, the J call TRBJ2-5; no firm D call. Per germline, CDR1 LNHNV and CDR2 YYDKDF (reference sequence). V gave up 3 bases and J gave up 2 bases, with 10 bases separating them. The CDR3 is made up of 14 amino acids. The CDR3 spells CATSSSALQETQYF. Here the CDR3 DNA reads TGTGCCACCAGCAGTTCCGCGCTTCAAGAGACCCAGTACTTC.

By share of the sample, this clone is medium-sized. The chain has TRBV27 and TRBJ2-3; the match to TRBD2 covers 8 bases. The V and J ends lost 6 bases and 1 base, in that order; junction bases with no gene match: 9. The CDR3 consists of 16 residues. Germline CDR1 is MNHEY and CDR2 is SMNVEV (reference sequence). In DNA, the CDR3 is TGTGCCAGCAGCATAATACTAGCGGAGGGCACAGATACGCAGTATTTT. This gives the protein CASSIILAEGTDTQYF.

This clone was recorded a few times. J is TRBJ1-1 and V is TRBV11-2; weak D call: TRBD1 (5 bases). Germline lookup yields CDR1 SGHAT and CDR2 FQNNGV. CDR3 length: 16 residues. Trimming pared 3 bases from V and 4 bases from J, leaving 18 bases between. The CDR3 spells CASSFGGEGLGTEAFF. The CDR3 coding sequence is TGTGCCAGCAGCTTTGGTGGGGAGGGGCTGGGCACTGAAGCTTTCTTT.

V usage is TRBV11-3 and J usage is TRBJ2-3; 8 bases align to TRBD1. V trimming: 5 bases; J trimming: 2 bases; junction bases outside the gene matches: 9. CDR1 SGHNT and CDR2 YENEEA come from the germline V gene. This CDR3 is built from 16 residues. The CDR3 DNA is TGTGCCAGCAGCAAAAAACGGGACAGGACCACAGATACGCAGTATTTT. Amino acids: CASSKKRDRTTDTQYF.

Sample share makes this clone medium-sized. Here the CDR3 reads CASSFLLAGGPIDEQFF. The CDR3 bases are TGTGCCAGCAGTTTCCTCTTAGCGGGAGGGCCCATAGATGAGCAGTTCTTC. The J gene is TRBJ2-1, the V gene TRBV27; TRBD2 matches 11 bases. Germline CDR1 is MNHEY and CDR2 is SMNVEV (reference sequence). With 3 bases clipped from V and 8 bases from J, the junction kept 12 bases outside the gene matches. The CDR3 consists of 17 residues.